This TCR beta chain was sequenced in a study of T cells in Graves' hyperthyroidism and ophthalmopathy (dated by TCRdb to between 2018 and 2020). Study-level background: To identify TCR V-J signatures that set the groups apart, the researchers used a discovery cohort of more than 95 patients, made up of 40 to 45 with Graves' ophthalmopathy and some 56 with stable Graves' hyperthyroidism. Following sampling, methimazole starting at 30 mg daily was given to hyperthyroidism patients, and high-dose intravenous methylprednisolone was given to ophthalmopathy patients. The 75 to 100 discovery patients were divided at random into training and test sets in a 7:3 ratio. TCR Vbeta CDR3 sequencing of some 140 peripheral blood samples (under 45 ophthalmopathy, about 80 hyperthyroidism and around 17 progressor patients) is reported in the paper. Prospective prediction of ophthalmopathy was tested in an independent validation cohort of some 19 hyperthyroidism patients and 15 to 17 patients who later progressed to ophthalmopathy. In more than 5 Graves' hyperthyroidism patients, the study also compared T-cell repertoires from thyroid tissue with T-cell repertoires from blood.

Amplification of TCR beta CDR3 regions was carried out from RNA transcripts. For the first round of RT-PCR on the TCR CDR3, the HTBI primer set was used together with the Qiagen OneStep RT-PCR kit. The libraries were constructed in a second round of multiplex PCR and then size-selected and purified. Libraries were sequenced paired-end with 100 bp reads on an Illumina HiSeq2000. On the authors' methods: SOAPnuke was used to process the raw data, removing reads that contained adapters or uncalled bases, had a mean Phred below 15, or lacked an exact match to the constant primer or identifier. High-quality paired reads were merged using COPE v1.2.5, and each unique nucleotide sequence was defined as a clonotype. Clonotypes were aligned to IMGT TRBV, TRBD and TRBJ reference segments using MiTCR v1.1. Analysis was restricted to V-J combinations with a frequency above 0.0001, which covered about 99% of repertoires. A TCS score was defined as the ratio of F50 (clonal expansion) to E x V (chaos), with BLOSUM62-based TCRdist applied between CDR3 peptides within each V-J. Welch's t-statistics and random forest reduced around 510 V-J features to roughly 13, which were used in a naive Bayes classifier (R e1071). The Morisita-Horn index was used to measure how similar the thyroid and blood repertoires were. Clones were called with MiXCR by TCRdb after fastp trimmed the public reads at Q25, and only in-frame beta chains were retained. Every CDR3 protein is listed once, alongside the most common genes and DNA of its rows. TCRdb, not the original authors, processed these V and J calls. The sample table lists over 650,000 distinct CDR3 sequences, 45% of them with a count of one. The ten top clones hold about 7.2% of the sample.

What the research found in general, with its limitations: Most expanded thyroid clonotypes (frequency above 0.001) were also found in blood, which suggests that blood repertoires may mirror thyroid immune responses. Ophthalmopathy was separated from stable hyperthyroidism by a 13 V-J signature model, with 85% to 90% sensitivity and approximately 84% specificity obtained in cross-validation and 80%/75% obtained in testing. In validation, progression to ophthalmopathy was predicted by the model with nearly 71% sensitivity and just over 72% specificity, a median of around 5.9 months before onset. No statistical method was used to fix the sample size in advance, and group allocation was not hidden from the investigators.

This clonotype was counted a few times. The antigen this receptor binds is unknown. Per-base qualities were not stored, and no clone one base away is much larger. Any patient with an uncontrolled infection, another autoimmune disease, pregnancy or lactation was excluded. Diagnoses relied on clinical symptoms, serum thyroxine and TRAb, thyroid ultrasound and orbital computed tomography. Total RNA was extracted using Trizol reagent, and RNA quality was assessed on an Agilent 2100 Bioanalyzer. The CDR3 covers 16 residues, taking in both the cysteine and the phenylalanine. Only the CDR3 DNA is retained, 48 bases long and in frame from the first base. CDR1 and CDR2 are drawn from the germline V gene: MNHNS, SASEGT. V loses 6 bases at its end and J loses 1 base; junction bases beyond the gene matches: 11.

This receptor was identified in an adult man with Graves' disease, either hyperthyroidism or ophthalmopathy (not recorded which). Rearrangement joined TRBV6-1 to TRBJ2-5; 7 junctional bases match TRBD2. The sequencing sample was made of peripheral blood or thyroid tissue (not recorded which). The DNA sequence follows: TGTGCCAGCAGATTTAGGCGGGAGTGGGGCCAAGAGACCCAGTACTTC. The translation is CASRFRREWGQETQYF.